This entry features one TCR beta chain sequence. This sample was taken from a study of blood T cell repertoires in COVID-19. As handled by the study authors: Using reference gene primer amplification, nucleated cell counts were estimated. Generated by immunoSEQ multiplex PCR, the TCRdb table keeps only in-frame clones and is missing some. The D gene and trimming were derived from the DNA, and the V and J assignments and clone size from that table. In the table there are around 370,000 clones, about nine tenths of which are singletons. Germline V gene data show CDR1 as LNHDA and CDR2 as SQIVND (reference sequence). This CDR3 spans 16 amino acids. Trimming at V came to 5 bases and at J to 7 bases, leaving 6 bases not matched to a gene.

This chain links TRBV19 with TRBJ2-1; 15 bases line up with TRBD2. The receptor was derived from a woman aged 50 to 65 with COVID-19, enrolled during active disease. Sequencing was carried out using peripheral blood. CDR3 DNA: TGTGCCAGTAGTCGCATGGGGACTAGCGGGAGGAATGAGCAGTTCTTC. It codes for CASSRMGTSGRNEQFF.